This TCR beta chain stems from a study of blood T cell repertoires in COVID-19. Study overall: Material from acute and convalescent COVID-19 was sourced from the United States, Italy and Spain. From T cells, B-cell-depleted T cells, or PBMCs came the material, which was cDNA or gDNA.

As originally analysed: Amplification of reference gene primers was used by the study to estimate nucleated cell counts. Repertoires were generated with immunoSEQ multiplex PCR, while TCRdb's copy carries only in-frame clones and drops some. V and J calls and clone size are those listed in that table; D and trimming were worked out from the DNA. The sample includes 95,000 to 150,000 clones, around 80% seen only once; the top ten take roughly 17%. J lost 1 base, V lost 3 bases, and 3 bases had no gene match. This CDR3 is 15 amino acids long. Germline V CDR1 and CDR2: SGHVS, FNYEAQ. The V and J genes are TRBV7-6 and TRBJ2-5, with TRBD2 identical over 9 bases. This TCR derives from a man aged 55 to 70 with active or convalescent COVID-19. Sample: peripheral blood. CDR3 amino acids: CASSLVLAGQETQYF. The CDR3 nucleotides are TGTGCCAGCAGCTTGGTACTAGCGGGCCAAGAGACCCAGTACTTC. The full variable domain, with the rest looked up from reference TRBV7-6 and TRBJ2-5, is GAGVSQSPRYKVTKRGQDVALRCDPISGHVSLYWYRQALGQGPEFLTYFNYEAQQDKSGLPNDRFSAERPEGSISTLTIQRTEQRDSAMYRCASSLVLAGQETQYFGPGTRLLVL.